Listed below are T cell receptor beta chains from one sample, sequenced in a study of spatial heterogeneity in lung cancer. TCRdb re-derived calls from the 5' RACE reads in MiXCR, one entry per CDR3 protein. The profile shows fewer than 100,000 distinct CDR3 sequences, approximately 19% of them singletons. The source was PBMCs, collected at follow-up. Receptors were obtained from a male donor with early-stage non-small cell lung cancer. CDR3s leave out the opening cysteine and the closing phenylalanine or tryptophan. Clone size is given for some rows only: seen once, a few or many times, or a class if the clone is expanded.

J: TRBJ2-1; V: TRBV3-1; size: -; CDR3: ASRQGPSGGNFYNEQF
J: TRBJ1-5; V: TRBV6-6; size: -; CDR3: ASSYYGKGQPQH
J: TRBJ2-2; V: TRBV20-1; size: few; CDR3: SASARDRGTGELF
J: TRBJ1-3; V: TRBV18; size: -; CDR3: ASSLSGAQGNTIY
J: TRBJ2-1; V: TRBV6-2/TRBV6-3; size: few; CDR3: ASLPSSVDNEQF
J: TRBJ2-3; V: TRBV11-1; size: few; CDR3: ASSHLARGTQY
J: TRBJ2-7; V: TRBV13; size: few; CDR3: ASSFRDRGLYEQY
J: TRBJ2-7; V: TRBV15; size: -; CDR3: ATSRDLLDRGKTYEQY
J: TRBJ1-5; V: TRBV18; size: -; CDR3: ASSSNRNQPQH
J: TRBJ1-2; V: TRBV20-1; size: -; CDR3: SALNQGADGYT
J: TRBJ2-5; V: TRBV5-1; size: -; CDR3: ASSRTYGNAQETQY
J: TRBJ1-1; V: TRBV12-3/TRBV12-4; size: -; CDR3: ASSFISGMNTEAF
J: TRBJ2-2; V: TRBV10-3; size: many; CDR3: AISIGFNTGELF
J: TRBJ2-1; V: TRBV20-1; size: few; CDR3: SASGGAGLSRYNEQF
J: TRBJ2-1; V: TRBV2; size: few; CDR3: ASSSDRQSYNEQF
J: TRBJ2-3; V: TRBV9; size: -; CDR3: ASSPTPSHTDTQY
J: TRBJ1-6; V: TRBV3-1; size: -; CDR3: ASSQDHRTNSPLH
J: TRBJ1-1; V: TRBV5-1; size: few; CDR3: ASSSGTGGTEAF
J: TRBJ2-3; V: TRBV7-2; size: few; CDR3: ASSKQGDYTDTQY
J: TRBJ2-7; V: TRBV15; size: -; CDR3: ATSSPRDRRTYEQY